This T cell receptor (beta chain) originates from a study of monozygotic twins with inflammatory bowel disease. Overall study results and limits: Versus healthy twins, IBD patients showed fewer clonotypes shared with others, especially with disease activity. Repertoires of patients may have been made more variable by differing immunosuppressive treatments. It was not supported that a single strong signal or clonotype was associated with IBD.

This CDR3 spans 15 amino acids. CDR1 and CDR2 (germline): GTSNPN, SVGIG (reference sequence). TCRdb reprocessed the 5' RACE reads and stores each CDR3 protein as one record, lacking DNA. This sample's clone table lists roughly 170,000 distinct CDR3 sequences. Note on this clonotype: Its antigen is unknown.

After skipping T cell sorting, the authors isolated total RNA from whole blood. The sample taken for sequencing was blood. V and J are TRBV30 and TRBJ1-2; with no DNA, the TCRdb D assignment of TRBD1 cannot be verified. The receptor was derived from a human donor with ulcerative colitis or Crohn's disease, or a healthy co-twin of an affected twin (not recorded which). The chain's CDR3 is CAWEAGGELTYGYTF.